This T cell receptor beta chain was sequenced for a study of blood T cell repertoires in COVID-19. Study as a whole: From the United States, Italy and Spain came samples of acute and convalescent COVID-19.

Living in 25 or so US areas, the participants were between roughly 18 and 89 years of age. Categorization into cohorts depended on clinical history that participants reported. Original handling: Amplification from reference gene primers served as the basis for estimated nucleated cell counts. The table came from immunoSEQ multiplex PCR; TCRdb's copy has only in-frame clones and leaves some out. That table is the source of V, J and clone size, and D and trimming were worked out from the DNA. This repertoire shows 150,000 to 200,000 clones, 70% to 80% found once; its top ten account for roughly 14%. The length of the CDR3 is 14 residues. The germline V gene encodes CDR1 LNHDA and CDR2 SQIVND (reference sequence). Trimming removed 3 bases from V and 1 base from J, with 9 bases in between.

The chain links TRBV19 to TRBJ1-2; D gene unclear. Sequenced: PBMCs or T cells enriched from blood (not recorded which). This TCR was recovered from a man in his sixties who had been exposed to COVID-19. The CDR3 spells CASSIRESNYGYTF. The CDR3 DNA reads TGTGCCAGTAGTATTCGGGAGAGTAACTATGGCTACACCTTC.